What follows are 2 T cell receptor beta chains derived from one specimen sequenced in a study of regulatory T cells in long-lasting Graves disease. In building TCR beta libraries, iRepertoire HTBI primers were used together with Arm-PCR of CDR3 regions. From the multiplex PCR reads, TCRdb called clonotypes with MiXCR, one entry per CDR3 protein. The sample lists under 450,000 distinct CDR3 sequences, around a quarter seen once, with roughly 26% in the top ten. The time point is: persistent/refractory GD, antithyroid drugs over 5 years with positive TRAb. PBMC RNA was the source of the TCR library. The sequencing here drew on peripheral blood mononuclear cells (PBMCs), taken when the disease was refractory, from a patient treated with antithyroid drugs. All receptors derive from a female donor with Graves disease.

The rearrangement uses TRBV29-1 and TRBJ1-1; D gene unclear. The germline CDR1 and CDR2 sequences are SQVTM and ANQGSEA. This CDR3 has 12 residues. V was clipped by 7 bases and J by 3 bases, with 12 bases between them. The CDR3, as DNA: TGCAGCGGGCAGGAGGAAGACACTGAAGCTTTCTTT. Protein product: CSGQEEDTEAFF.

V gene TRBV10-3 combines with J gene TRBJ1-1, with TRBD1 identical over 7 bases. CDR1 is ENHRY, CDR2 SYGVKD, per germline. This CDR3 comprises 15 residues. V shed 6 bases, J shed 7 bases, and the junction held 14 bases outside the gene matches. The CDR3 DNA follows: TGTGCCATCAGCCTGAATCGGGACAGTGTGGATGAAGCTTTCTTT. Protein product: CAISLNRDSVDEAFF.